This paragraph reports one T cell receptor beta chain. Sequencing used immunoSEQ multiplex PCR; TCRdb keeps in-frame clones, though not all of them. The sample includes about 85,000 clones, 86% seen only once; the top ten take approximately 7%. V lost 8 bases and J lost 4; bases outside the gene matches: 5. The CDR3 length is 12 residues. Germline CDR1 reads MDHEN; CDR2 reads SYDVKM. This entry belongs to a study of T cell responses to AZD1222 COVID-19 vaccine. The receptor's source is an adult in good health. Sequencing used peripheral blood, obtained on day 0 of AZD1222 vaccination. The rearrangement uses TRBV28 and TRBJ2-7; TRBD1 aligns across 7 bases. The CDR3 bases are TGTGCCAGCTGTCAGGGGGAATACGAGCAGTACTTC. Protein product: CASCQGEYEQYF.